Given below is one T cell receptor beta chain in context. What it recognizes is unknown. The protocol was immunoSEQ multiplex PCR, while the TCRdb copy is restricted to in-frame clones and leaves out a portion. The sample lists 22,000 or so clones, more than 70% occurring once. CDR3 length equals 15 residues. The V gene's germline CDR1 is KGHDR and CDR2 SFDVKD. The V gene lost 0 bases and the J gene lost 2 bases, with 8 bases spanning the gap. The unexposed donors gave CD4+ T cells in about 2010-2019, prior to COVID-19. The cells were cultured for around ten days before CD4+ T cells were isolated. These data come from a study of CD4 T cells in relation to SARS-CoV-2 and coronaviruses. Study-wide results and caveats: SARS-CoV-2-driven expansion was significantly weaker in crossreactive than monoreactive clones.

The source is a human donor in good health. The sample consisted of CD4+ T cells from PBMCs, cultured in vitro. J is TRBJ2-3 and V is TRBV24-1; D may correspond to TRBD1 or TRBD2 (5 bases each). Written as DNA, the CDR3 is TGTGCCACCAGTGATTTGGGGGGAAACACAGATACGCAGTATTTT. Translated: CATSDLGGNTDTQYF.